Below are 17 T cell receptor beta chains sequenced from a single sample in a study of shared clonotypes between healthy human individuals. TCRdb's table, derived via immunoSEQ multiplex PCR, lists solely in-frame clones and lacks some. This sample has about 2.4 million clones, with over 85% found just once. The sample was naive CD4+ T cells sorted from blood. Specified subset: CD45RA+ positively selected. Receptors were obtained from a man between 18 and 29 years old in good health.

The V gene is TRBV7-9, the J gene TRBJ1-5; 9 positions agree with TRBD1. Germline V gives CDR1 SEHNR, CDR2 FQNEAQ (reference sequence). Trimming at V came to 5 bases and at J to 5 bases, leaving 7 bases not matched to a gene. CDR3 length: 15 amino acids. The CDR3 reads CASSLTGGADQPQHF. CDR3 coding DNA: TGTGCCAGCAGCCTTACAGGGGGCGCCGATCAGCCCCAGCATTTT.

Regarding this clone: Other DNA sequences of this sample code for an identical CDR3. The V call is TRBV19, the J call TRBJ1-2; D call uncertain. Germline V lookup: CDR1 LNHDA, CDR2 SQIVND (reference sequence). V shed 2 bases and J shed 0 bases, with 7 bases lying between them. CDR3 length: 14 amino acids. The CDR3 reads CASSITDSNYGYTF. CDR3 coding DNA: TGTGCCAGTAGTATAACAGATTCTAACTATGGCTACACCTTC.

The V and J genes are TRBV6-4 and TRBJ1-2; the match to TRBD1 covers 8 bases. CDR3 size: 13 residues. Trimming removed 4 bases from V and 4 bases from J; junction bases left unmatched: 2. CDR1 is MRHNA, CDR2 SNTAGT, per germline. CDR3 residues: CASSAGQGYGYTF. CDR3 bases: TGTGCCAGCAGTGCCGGACAGGGCTATGGCTACACCTTC.

The chain couples TRBV11-2 to TRBJ2-6; the D gene is possibly TRBD1 (5 bases). With 5 bases removed from V and 4 bases from J, the gap between germline ends came to 12 bases. Germline-derived CDR1 and CDR2 are SGHAT and FQNNGV. The CDR3 contains 15 residues. The DNA for the CDR3 is TGTGCCAGCAGCCCCTCGACAGCCGGGGCCAACGTCCTGACTTTC. It codes for CASSPSTAGANVLTF. Looking up the rest from reference TRBV11-2 and TRBJ2-6 gives the full variable domain: EAGVAQSPRYKIIEKRQSVAFWCNPISGHATLYWYQQILGQGPKLLIQFQNNGVVDDSQLPKDRFSAERLKGVDSTLKIQPAKLEDSAVYLCASSPSTAGANVLTFGAGSRLTVL.

J is TRBJ2-5 and V is TRBV19; no definite D call. Germline V gives CDR1 LNHDA, CDR2 SQIVND (reference sequence). The CDR3 is made up of 15 amino acids. The V end lost 5 bases, the J end lost 2 bases, and 15 bases lay between the germline ends. The CDR3 region is CASSPHQGWQETQYF. The DNA of the CDR3 is TGTGCCAGTAGTCCGCACCAAGGGTGGCAAGAGACCCAGTACTTC.

This chain links TRBV4-1 with TRBJ1-5; TRBD1 might be the D (5 bases). The V gene lost 4 bases and the J gene lost 10 bases, with 17 bases spanning the gap. The CDR3 consists of 14 residues. Germline loops: CDR1 MGHRA, CDR2 YSYEKL. CDR3 amino acids: CASSRIPVGGPQHF. The CDR3 DNA is TGCGCCAGCAGCCGTATCCCGGTCGGGGGACCCCAGCATTTT.

The chain has TRBV6-5 and TRBJ1-4, with D hard to call. The CDR3 runs 15 residues. The germline gives CDR1 MNHEY, CDR2 SVGAGI. V lost 1 base to trimming and J lost 8 bases, with 14 bases between them. For the CDR3, the DNA is TGTGCCAGCAGTTACTTATCGAGTCTAGGCGAAAAACTGTTTTTT. It yields the protein CASSYLSSLGEKLFF.

V is TRBV4-1 and J is TRBJ1-1; D gene unclear. Trimming cost V 1 base and J 10 bases, with 13 bases left between them. Germline assignment: CDR1 MGHRA and CDR2 YSYEKL. The CDR3 contains 13 residues. The CDR3 here is CASSQGRMEAAFF. CDR3 DNA: TGCGCCAGCAGCCAAGGCCGTATGGAGGCAGCTTTCTTT.

The rearrangement uses TRBV19 and TRBJ2-3, with a tentative D call TRBD2 (6 bases). CDR1 is LNHDA and CDR2 is SQIVND in the germline V gene (reference sequence). The V end lost 5 bases, the J end lost 1 base, and 16 bases lay between the germline ends. This CDR3 is 16 amino acids long. CDR3 protein: CASSAGLKGGTDTQYF. CDR3 nucleotides: TGTGCCAGTAGTGCGGGGCTAAAGGGTGGCACAGATACGCAGTATTTT.

The chain couples TRBV10-3 to TRBJ2-1; TRBD2 matches at 13 bases. Germline CDR1 is ENHRY and CDR2 is SYGVKD. Germline trimming cut 6 bases from V and 1 base from J; bases unmatched to any gene: 12. This CDR3 is built from 19 residues. CDR3 in amino acids: CAIRSTSGRTGGSYNEQFF. The CDR3 nucleotides read TGTGCCATCAGATCGACTAGCGGGAGGACGGGCGGATCCTACAATGAGCAGTTCTTC.

The rearrangement joins TRBV11-2 to TRBJ2-5; TRBD2 agrees at 10 bases. V dropped 1 base and J dropped 4; count of bases not matched to a gene: 12. Germline V gives CDR1 SGHAT, CDR2 FQNNGV. The CDR3 is made up of 18 amino acids. The CDR3 is CASSLVRASGRIGETQYF. The CDR3, as DNA: TGTGCCAGCAGCTTAGTACGGGCTAGCGGGAGAATAGGAGAGACCCAGTACTTC. Full variable domain (rest looked up from reference TRBV11-2 and TRBJ2-5): EAGVAQSPRYKIIEKRQSVAFWCNPISGHATLYWYQQILGQGPKLLIQFQNNGVVDDSQLPKDRFSAERLKGVDSTLKIQPAKLEDSAVYLCASSLVRASGRIGETQYFGPGTRLLVL.

Comment on this clone: Compared with germline, one end of the junction differs, possibly owing to a read error. This rearrangement joins TRBV6-5 to TRBJ1-5; 10 bases match TRBD1. Germline V lookup: CDR1 MNHEY, CDR2 SVGAGI. This CDR3 comprises 15 residues. This chain's CDR3 is CVSRSSGTGDQPQHF. The CDR3 DNA is TGTGTCAGCAGATCTTCCGGGACAGGGGATCAGCCCCAGCATTTT.

In the case of this clone: Within the sample, other DNA sequences also encode this same CDR3. This sequence joins TRBV7-9 and TRBJ2-2; D is unclear. Germline values: CDR1 SEHNR, CDR2 FQNEAQ (reference sequence). Trimming removed 3 bases from V and 8 bases from J, with 1 base in between. The CDR3 is made up of 10 amino acids. As DNA, the CDR3 is TGTGCCAGCAGCTTTGGGGAGCTGTTTTTT. Protein sequence: CASSFGELFF.

The DNA of the CDR3 is TGTGCCAGTACAGTAGGAGACCAATACACTGAAGCTTTCTTT. Protein: CASTVGDQYTEAFF. This chain uses TRBV19 with TRBJ1-1; no definite D call. CDR1 is LNHDA and CDR2 is SQIVND in the germline V gene (reference sequence). V gave up 7 bases and J gave up 3 bases, with 15 bases separating them. The CDR3 covers 14 residues.

J is TRBJ1-1 and V is TRBV10-1, with D possibly TRBD1 on 5 matching bases. The CDR3 covers 14 residues. The germline V gene has CDR1 WNHNN and CDR2 SYGVQD (reference sequence). The V end lost 2 bases, the J end lost 10 bases, and 17 bases lay between the germline ends. The CDR3 nucleotides are TGCGCCAGCAGTGAGCAGGGTTGGGATATTGGAGCTTTCTTT. It translates to CASSEQGWDIGAFF.

V is TRBV6-1 and J is TRBJ1-6, with D possibly matching TRBD1 (5 bases). The CDR3 loop spans 15 amino acids. The V gene lost 2 bases and the J gene lost 7 bases, with 12 bases spanning the gap. In germline, CDR1 is MNHNS, CDR2 SASEGT. DNA for the CDR3: TGTGCCAGCAGTGAACTCCGGCAGGGAAATTCACCCCTCCACTTT. This encodes CASSELRQGNSPLHF.

V usage is TRBV2 and J usage is TRBJ2-7; D not certain. V lost 5 bases and J 6 bases, leaving 11 bases between the germline ends. Germline assignment: CDR1 SNHLY and CDR2 FYNNEI. This CDR3 comprises 12 residues. CDR3 in DNA: TGTGCCAGCAGTCCTCAGCAAAGCGAGCAGTACTTC. This encodes CASSPQQSEQYF. The full variable domain, with the rest looked up from reference TRBV2 and TRBJ2-7, is EPEVTQTPSHQVTQMGQEVILRCVPISNHLYFYWYRQILGQKVEFLVSFYNNEISEKSEIFDDQFSVERPDGSNFTLKIRSTKLEDSAMYFCASSPQQSEQYFGPGTRLTVT.